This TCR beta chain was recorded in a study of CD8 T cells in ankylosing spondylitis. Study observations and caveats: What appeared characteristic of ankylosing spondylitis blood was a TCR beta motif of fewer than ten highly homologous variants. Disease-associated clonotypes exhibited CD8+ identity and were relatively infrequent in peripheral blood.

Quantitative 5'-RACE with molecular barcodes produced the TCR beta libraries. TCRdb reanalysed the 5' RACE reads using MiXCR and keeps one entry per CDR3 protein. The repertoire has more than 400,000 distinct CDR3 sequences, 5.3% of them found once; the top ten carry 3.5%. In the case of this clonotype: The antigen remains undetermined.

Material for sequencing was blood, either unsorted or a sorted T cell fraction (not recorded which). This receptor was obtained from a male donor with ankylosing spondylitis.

CDR3 DNA: TGTGCCACCAGCAGTCGGGTTCCGCGGCAGCCCCAGCATTTT. Protein product: CATSSRVPRQPQHF. J is TRBJ1-5 and V is TRBV15; D unresolved. Germline V lookup: CDR1 LNHNV, CDR2 YYDKDF (reference sequence). V was shortened by 3 bases and J by 7 bases, with 13 bases between the two germline ends. This CDR3 is built from 14 residues.